This TCR beta chain was captured by sequencing in a study of blood T cell repertoires in COVID-19. Study-wide background: Samples representing acute and convalescent COVID-19 were sourced from the United States, Italy and Spain. The analysed material was cDNA or gDNA that came from T cells, B-cell-depleted T cells, or PBMCs.

This clone was seen only once. How the authors handled the data: Reference gene primer amplification gave estimated nucleated cell counts. Some clones are missing from TCRdb's copy, which holds only in-frame ones; the method was immunoSEQ multiplex PCR. Clonal size and the V and J genes are those of that table, whereas D and trimming came from the DNA. The sample shows 70,000 to 90,000 clones, 82% of them seen only once. Sample: peripheral blood. The TCR was taken from a woman older than 75 with acute or convalescent COVID-19.

CDR3 region: CSVGTVDQPQHF. In nucleotides, the CDR3 is TGCAGCGTTGGGACAGTGGATCAGCCCCAGCATTTT. The V call is TRBV29-1, the J call TRBJ1-5; TRBD1 is a possible D gene (6 bases). This CDR3 region has 12 residues. Germline CDR1 is SQVTM and CDR2 is ANQGSEA. Trimming removed 4 bases from V and 5 bases from J, with 9 bases in between.